The 30 T cell receptor beta chains in this list originate from one sample, sequenced in a study of CD8 T cells in Susac syndrome. RNA, at about 0.45 to 1 ug, was reverse transcribed with random hexamers. In TCRdb, the immunoSEQ multiplex PCR reads were re-called with MiXCR into one record per CDR3 protein. The table lists tens of thousands of distinct CDR3 sequences, 90% to 95% of them singletons. Material for sequencing was CD4+ T cells from PBMCs. All receptors come from a human donor with Susac syndrome.

This chain joins TRBV7-8 and TRBJ2-3, with no clear D. The CDR3 loop spans 16 amino acids. The germline gives CDR1 SGHVS, CDR2 FQNEAQ. Deletions cut 5 bases from V and 0 bases from J, with 15 bases between. Written as DNA, the CDR3 is TGTGCCAGCAGCGCCCGGACCCAGCGTAGCACAGATACGCAGTATTTT. Translated, it gives CASSARTQRSTDTQYF. Full variable domain (remainder filled in from reference TRBV7-8 and TRBJ2-3): GAGVSQSPRYKVAKRGQDVALRCDPISGHVSLFWYQQALGQGPEFLTYFQNEAQLDKSGLPSDRFFAERPEGSVSTLKIQRTQQEDSAVYLCASSARTQRSTDTQYFGPGTRLTVL.

J is TRBJ2-6 and V is TRBV7-8; perhaps TRBD1 as D (6 bases). The CDR3 has 13 amino acids. Germline V gene sequence: CDR1 SGHVS, CDR2 FQNEAQ. Trimming stripped 5 bases from V and 8 bases from J, with 10 bases between. CDR3 residues: CASSGQLTNVLTF. The CDR3 DNA reads as TGTGCCAGCAGCGGACAGTTAACCAACGTCCTGACTTTC. Based on the CDR3 plus reference TRBV7-8 and TRBJ2-6, the full variable domain is GAGVSQSPRYKVAKRGQDVALRCDPISGHVSLFWYQQALGQGPEFLTYFQNEAQLDKSGLPSDRFFAERPEGSVSTLKIQRTQQEDSAVYLCASSGQLTNVLTFGAGSRLTVL.

This clonotype was recorded once. The V and J genes are TRBV28 and TRBJ2-5; TRBD1 matches at 12 bases. Germline V lookup: CDR1 MDHEN, CDR2 SYDVKM. The CDR3 is 16 residues long. The junction had 9 bases not matched to a gene; V was cut back by 6 bases and J by 4 bases. The CDR3 nucleotides are TGTGCCAGCAGCCCACTAGGGACAGGGGGCCGAGAGACCCAGTACTTC. Protein: CASSPLGTGGRETQYF.

V gene TRBV5-6 combines with J gene TRBJ2-1; D remains unclear. The CDR3 is made up of 12 amino acids. Trimming removed 4 bases from V and 7 bases from J, with 9 bases in between. Germline loops: CDR1 SGHDT, CDR2 YYEEEE. CDR3 sequence reads: CASSRHWNEQFF. In DNA, the CDR3 is TGTGCCAGCAGCCGACATTGGAATGAGCAGTTCTTC.

The rearrangement links TRBV7-9 to TRBJ1-2, with 7 bases that match TRBD1. Germline V gives CDR1 SEHNR, CDR2 FQNEAQ (reference sequence). CDR3 length: 15 amino acids. Germline trimming cut 5 bases from V and 2 bases from J; bases unmatched to any gene: 8. This chain's CDR3 is CASSLGGRGNYGYTF. CDR3 nucleotide sequence: TGTGCCAGCAGCCTAGGGGGCCGGGGGAACTATGGCTACACCTTC.

This clonotype was detected only once. The CDR3 coding sequence is TGCAGTGCTAGCAGAGCGAAGAATGAGCAGTTCTTC. Translation: CSASRAKNEQFF. The V call is TRBV20-1, the J call TRBJ2-1, with unresolved D. Looked up from germline, CDR1 is DFQATT and CDR2 is SNEGSKA (reference sequence). V was pared by 3 bases and J by 7 bases, with 10 bases between. This CDR3 spans 12 amino acids.

The chain has TRBV7-2 and TRBJ2-7; 7 bases are a match to TRBD2. The germline CDR1 and CDR2 sequences are SGHTA and FQGNSA. The CDR3 is made up of 14 amino acids. The junction had 9 bases not matched to a gene; V was cut back by 5 bases and J by 5 bases. The CDR3 spells CASSGSGRPDEQYF. Written as DNA, the CDR3 is TGTGCCAGCAGCGGTAGCGGGCGGCCCGACGAGCAGTACTTC.

V is TRBV6-2 or TRBV6-3 and J is TRBJ2-7; D is unresolved. The length of the CDR3 is 11 residues. V lost 5 bases and J 4 bases, leaving 6 bases between the germline ends. CDR1 MNHEY and CDR2 SVGEGT come from the germline V gene. CDR3 sequence (DNA): TGTGCCAGCAGTCAGAGGTACGAGCAGTACTTC. Amino acids: CASSQRYEQYF.

This chain joins TRBV4-1 and TRBJ2-1; TRBD2 is a possible D gene (6 bases). Trimming took off 0 bases at V and 7 bases at J, with 22 bases between the two ends. Germline V gives CDR1 MGHRA, CDR2 YSYEKL. The CDR3 covers 18 residues. Here the CDR3 reads CASSQDFTVAVSRNEQFF. CDR3 nucleotide sequence: TGCGCCAGCAGCCAAGATTTTACCGTAGCGGTATCACGGAATGAGCAGTTCTTC.

This clonotype was observed once. This chain uses TRBV4-2 with TRBJ1-1, with TRBD1 identical over 7 bases. J was trimmed by 6 bases and V by 0 bases; bases with no gene match: 4. Germline CDR1 LGHNA, CDR2 YNFKEQ. This CDR3 comprises 14 residues. DNA for the CDR3: TGTGCCAGCAGCCAAGATGGGAGGGGGCCTGAAGCTTTCTTT. Translation: CASSQDGRGPEAFF.

The chain uses TRBV28 and TRBJ2-3; D is unresolved. Between the trimmed V and J ends, which lost 5 bases and 5 bases, there was a span of 11 bases. Germline V CDR1 and CDR2: MDHEN, SYDVKM. The CDR3 is 13 amino acids. The CDR3 here is CASSLTLKDTQYF. CDR3 nucleotides: TGTGCCAGCAGTCTCACACTTAAAGATACGCAGTATTTT. The variable domain in full, with the rest retrieved from reference TRBV28 and TRBJ2-3, is DVKVTQSSRYLVKRTGEKVFLECVQDMDHENMFWYRQDPGLGLRLIYFSYDVKMKEKGDIPEGYSVSREKKERFSLILESASTNQTSMYLCASSLTLKDTQYFGPGTRLTVL.

This chain joins TRBV7-3 and TRBJ2-1; no clear D. Trimming removed 4 bases from V and 9 bases from J, with 13 bases in between. Germline lookup yields CDR1 SGHTA and CDR2 FQGTGA. The CDR3 length is 13 residues. CDR3 loop: CASSSIAVGEQFF. The CDR3 DNA sequence: TGTGCCAGCAGCTCAATCGCCGTTGGTGAGCAGTTCTTC.

The rearrangement links TRBV27 to TRBJ1-5; 8 bases match TRBD1. V lost 4 bases to trimming and J lost 5 bases; unmatched junction nucleotides: 4. The CDR3 runs to 14 residues. CDR1 is MNHEY and CDR2 is SMNVEV in the germline V gene (reference sequence). The CDR3 loop is CASSSDRVYQPQHF. CDR3 nucleotide sequence: TGTGCCAGCAGTTCGGACAGGGTCTATCAGCCCCAGCATTTT.

The V gene is TRBV12-5, the J gene TRBJ2-2; D possibly corresponds to TRBD2 (5 bases). The CDR3 extends over 17 amino acids. In germline, CDR1 is LGHNT, CDR2 FRNRAP. With 2 bases removed from V and 1 base from J, the gap between germline ends came to 14 bases. CDR3 residues: CASGLTPGKGNTGELFF. CDR3 DNA: TGTGCTAGTGGTTTGACCCCCGGGAAGGGGAACACCGGGGAGCTGTTTTTT. Full variable domain (remainder filled in from reference TRBV12-5 and TRBJ2-2): DARVTQTPRHKVTEMGQEVTMRCQPILGHNTVFWYRQTMMQGLELLAYFRNRAPLDDSGMPKDRFSAEMPDATLATLKIQPSEPRDSAVYFCASGLTPGKGNTGELFFGEGSRLTVL.

This sequence joins TRBV5-1 and TRBJ2-7; possible D gene TRBD1, 6 bases. V dropped 6 bases and J dropped 7 bases, with 23 bases sitting between them. The length of the CDR3 is 15 residues. Germline V gives CDR1 SGHRS, CDR2 YFSETQ. CDR3 amino acids: CASNPTSGPQGEQYF. CDR3 in DNA: TGCGCCAGCAACCCAACGTCGGGACCCCAGGGGGAGCAGTACTTC.

V is TRBV5-1 and J is TRBJ1-2, with TRBD1 identical over 8 bases. Trimming cost V 1 base and J 4 bases; bases outside gene matches: 3. This CDR3 is 14 amino acids long. Germline CDR1 reads SGHRS; CDR2 reads YFSETQ. Here the CDR3 reads CASSLSTGGYGYTF. In DNA, the CDR3 is TGCGCCAGCAGCTTGTCAACAGGGGGCTATGGCTACACCTTC.

The chain recombines TRBV19 with TRBJ1-3, with D maybe TRBD1 (5 bases). Germline V gene data show CDR1 as LNHDA and CDR2 as SQIVND (reference sequence). V was cut by 5 bases and J by 4 bases, with 15 bases left in between. The CDR3 contains 15 residues. The CDR3 nucleotides read TGTGCCAGTAGTGGGTTGGGGGTCGGAGGAAACACCATATATTTT. It translates to CASSGLGVGGNTIYF.

The chain is built from TRBV7-9 and TRBJ1-1, with D hard to call. The CDR3 sequence is 12 residues long. V lost 3 bases and J 7 bases, leaving 9 bases between the germline ends. Germline CDR1 is SEHNR and CDR2 is FQNEAQ (reference sequence). CDR3 sequence: CASSFEGGEAFF. Written as DNA, the CDR3 is TGTGCCAGCAGCTTCGAGGGCGGTGAAGCTTTCTTT.

This clonotype was seen only once. The chain carries TRBV24-1 and TRBJ2-1; no clear D gene. This CDR3 comprises 16 residues. Germline V gene sequence: CDR1 KGHDR, CDR2 SFDVKD. With 4 bases removed from V and 0 bases from J, the gap between germline ends came to 12 bases. CDR3 region: CATSDLEPSSYNEQFF. The CDR3 nucleotides read TGTGCCACCAGTGACCTCGAACCGAGCTCCTACAATGAGCAGTTCTTC.

The chain combines TRBV7-2 with TRBJ1-5; TRBD1 matches at 7 bases. J gave up 1 base and V 5 bases, and 8 bases lay outside the gene matches. The germline V gene has CDR1 SGHTA and CDR2 FQGNSA. The CDR3 has 16 residues. The CDR3 nucleotides are TGTGCCAGCAGCCTGACCGGGACAGAAAGCAATCAGCCCCAGCATTTT. Translated: CASSLTGTESNQPQHF.

V gene TRBV6-2 or TRBV6-3 combines with J gene TRBJ1-4; tentatively, D is TRBD1 (6 bases). Trimming took off 3 bases at V and 0 bases at J, with 11 bases between the two ends. This CDR3 contains 16 residues. Germline V gene data show CDR1 as MNHEY and CDR2 as SVGEGT. CDR3: CASSYGGGTTNEKLFF. The CDR3 DNA is TGTGCCAGCAGTTATGGGGGCGGTACAACTAATGAAAAACTGTTTTTT.

About this clonotype: At one end, the junction sequence differs from germline, possibly due to a read error. The chain uses TRBV5-1 and TRBJ2-6; D remains ambiguous. The germline gives CDR1 SGHRS, CDR2 YFSETQ. This CDR3 is 19 amino acids long. The CDR3 DNA sequence: TGCGCCAACAGCTTGATAATTTCTTCCTCGGTTTCTGGGGCCAACGTCCTGACTTTC. Translation gives CANSLIISSSVSGANVLTF.

This clonotype was counted between two and nine times. The chain is built from TRBV27 and TRBJ2-3; 7 bases agree with TRBD2. Germline V gene sequence: CDR1 MNHEY, CDR2 SMNVEV (reference sequence). Trimming cost V 3 bases and J 6 bases; bases outside gene matches: 3. The length of the CDR3 is 13 residues. CDR3 amino acids: CASSLAGRDTQYF. The DNA of the CDR3 is TGTGCCAGCAGTTTGGCCGGGAGGGATACGCAGTATTTT.

Remarks on this clonotype: The germline gene is not matched at one end of the junction; a read error may be the cause. The genes are TRBV18 and TRBJ2-6; perhaps TRBD1 as D (6 bases). Per the germline V gene, CDR1 is KGHSH and CDR2 is LQKENI. The CDR3 is 18 residues long. The CDR3 region has the DNA TGTGCCAGCTCACCACCCCCGGGACACTTCTCTGTGGCCAACGTCCTGACTTTC. It codes for CASSPPPGHFSVANVLTF.

The gene calls are TRBV7-2 and TRBJ1-6, with 8 positions matching TRBD1. The V segment lost 4 bases and the J segment 6 bases; nucleotides outside the gene matches: 2. Germline loops: CDR1 SGHTA, CDR2 FQGNSA. The CDR3 sequence is 14 residues long. The CDR3: CASSSDRGNSPLHF. The CDR3 nucleotides are TGTGCCAGCAGCTCCGACAGGGGTAATTCACCCCTCCACTTT.

CDR3 sequence (DNA): TGTGCCAGCAGTTTATTGAGGGGAAGAGGCAATGAGCAGTTCTTC. It specifies CASSLLRGRGNEQFF. The V call is TRBV12-3 or TRBV12-4, the J call TRBJ2-1; D tentatively fits TRBD1 or TRBD2 (5 bases each). Deletions cut 2 bases from V and 6 bases from J, with 14 bases between. The CDR3 has 15 residues.

The V call is TRBV20-1, the J call TRBJ1-1; D gene ambiguous. Per the germline V gene, CDR1 is DFQATT and CDR2 is SNEGSKA (reference sequence). V dropped 3 bases and J dropped 0 bases, with 14 bases sitting between them. The CDR3 is 15 residues long. The CDR3 here is CSASVVPSVNTEAFF. The CDR3 nucleotides read TGCAGTGCTAGTGTCGTGCCGTCGGTGAACACTGAAGCTTTCTTT.

The genes are TRBV4-1 and TRBJ1-4; TRBD1 matches 8 bases. Per germline, CDR1 MGHRA and CDR2 YSYEKL. CDR3 length equals 15 residues. The J segment lost 7 bases and the V segment lost 3 bases, leaving 7 bases of the junction unmatched. The CDR3 DNA follows: TGCGCCAGCAGCCAGCCAGACAGGGGTCCTGAAAAACTGTTTTTT. As protein: CASSQPDRGPEKLFF.

The V gene is TRBV20-1, the J gene TRBJ2-7, with D possibly being TRBD2 (6 bases). The germline V and J ends were trimmed by 0 bases and 7 bases, with 19 bases remaining between them. The germline V gene has CDR1 DFQATT and CDR2 SNEGSKA (reference sequence). The CDR3 extends over 15 amino acids. CDR3 protein: CSAREAGRVYGEQYF. CDR3 in DNA: TGCAGTGCTAGAGAGGCGGGACGGGTCTATGGGGAGCAGTACTTC.

J is TRBJ1-1 and V is TRBV25-1; perhaps TRBD1 as D (6 bases). This CDR3 has 14 amino acids. The germline V and J ends were trimmed by 6 bases and 1 base, with 12 bases remaining between them. Germline V gene lookup returns CDR1 MGHDK and CDR2 SYGVNS. CDR3 DNA sequence: TGTGCCAGCAGAGCACCGGGACAGAACACTGAAGCTTTCTTT. Its protein product is CASRAPGQNTEAFF.